This TCR beta chain is drawn from a study of blood T cell repertoires in COVID-19. Looking at the study overall: Whether acute or convalescent, the COVID-19 samples came from the United States, Italy and Spain. PBMCs, B-cell-depleted T cells, or T cells provided the cDNA or gDNA that made up the material.

As processed by the authors: Reference gene primers were amplified, and this amplification served to estimate nucleated cell counts. The assay was immunoSEQ multiplex PCR, and TCRdb's table has in-frame clones only and misses some. V and J calls and clone size are as listed in that table; D and trimming were resolved from the DNA. Of 110,000 to 150,000 clones in the sample, around 87% were seen once. The CDR3 loop spans 16 amino acids. The germline V gene has CDR1 LNHDA and CDR2 SQIVND (reference sequence). With 6 bases removed from V and 0 bases from J, the gap between germline ends came to 15 bases.

This receptor was identified in a human donor in a cohort sampled during active COVID-19. The sequenced sample consisted of peripheral blood. This rearrangement joins TRBV19 to TRBJ2-4; D might be TRBD1 (6 bases). Here the CDR3 DNA reads TGTGCCAGTAGAGACCGCAGGGGCCTAGCCAAAAACATTCAGTACTTC. It encodes CASRDRRGLAKNIQYF.